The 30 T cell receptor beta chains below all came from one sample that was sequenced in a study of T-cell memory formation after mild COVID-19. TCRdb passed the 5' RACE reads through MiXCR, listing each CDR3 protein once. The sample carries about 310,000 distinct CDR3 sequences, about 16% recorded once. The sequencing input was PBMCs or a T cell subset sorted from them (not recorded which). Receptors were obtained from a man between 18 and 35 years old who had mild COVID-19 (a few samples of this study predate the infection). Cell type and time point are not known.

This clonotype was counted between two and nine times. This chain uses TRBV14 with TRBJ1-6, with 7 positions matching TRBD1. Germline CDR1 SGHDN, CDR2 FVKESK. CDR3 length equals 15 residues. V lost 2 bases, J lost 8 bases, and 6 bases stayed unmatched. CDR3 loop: CASSQYRGGDSPLHF. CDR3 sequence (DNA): TGTGCCAGCAGCCAATACAGGGGCGGAGATTCACCCCTCCACTTT.

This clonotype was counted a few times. The CDR3 spells CASSPDRNEQFF. The CDR3, as DNA: TGTGCCAGCAGCCCGGACCGCAATGAGCAGTTCTTC. The rearrangement links TRBV7-3 to TRBJ2-1, with D hard to call. Germline V gene data show CDR1 as SGHTA and CDR2 as FQGTGA. V dropped 5 bases and J dropped 6 bases, with 8 bases sitting between them. CDR3 size: 12 residues.

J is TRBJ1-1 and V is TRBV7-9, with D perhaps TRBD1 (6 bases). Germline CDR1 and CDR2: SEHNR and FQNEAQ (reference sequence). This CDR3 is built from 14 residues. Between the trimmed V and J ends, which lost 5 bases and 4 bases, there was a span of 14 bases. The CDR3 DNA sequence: TGTGCCAGCAGCGGCACAGGGTCGGGCACTGAAGCTTTCTTT. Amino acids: CASSGTGSGTEAFF.

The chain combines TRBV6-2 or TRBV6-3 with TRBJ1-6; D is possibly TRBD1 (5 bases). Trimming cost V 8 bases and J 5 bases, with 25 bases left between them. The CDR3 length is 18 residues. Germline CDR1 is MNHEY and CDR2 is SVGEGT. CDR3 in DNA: TGTGCCAGCCTTTCCTTGGTAAATCGACAGAGCGATAATTCACCCCTCCACTTT. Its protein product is CASLSLVNRQSDNSPLHF.

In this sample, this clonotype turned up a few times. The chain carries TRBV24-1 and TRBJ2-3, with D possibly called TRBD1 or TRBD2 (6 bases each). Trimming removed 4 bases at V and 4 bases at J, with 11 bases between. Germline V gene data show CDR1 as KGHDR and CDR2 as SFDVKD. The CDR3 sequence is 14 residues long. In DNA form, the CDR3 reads TGTGCCACCAGTGACCCCGGGGGCGCAGATACGCAGTATTTT. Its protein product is CATSDPGGADTQYF.

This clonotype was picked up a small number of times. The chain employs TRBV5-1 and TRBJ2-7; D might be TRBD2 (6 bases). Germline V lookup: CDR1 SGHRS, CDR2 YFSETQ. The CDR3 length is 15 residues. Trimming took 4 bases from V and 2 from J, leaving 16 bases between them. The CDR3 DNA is TGCGCCAGCAGCAGTCCGGGAGACGCGCCCTACGAGCAGTACGTC. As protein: CASSSPGDAPYEQYV.

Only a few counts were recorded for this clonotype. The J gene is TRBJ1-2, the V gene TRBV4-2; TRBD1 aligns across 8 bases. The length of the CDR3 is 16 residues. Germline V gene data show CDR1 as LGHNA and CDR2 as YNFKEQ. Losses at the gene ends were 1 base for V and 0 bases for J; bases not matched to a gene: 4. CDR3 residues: CASSQADRGSNYGYTF. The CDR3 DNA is TGTGCCAGCAGCCAAGCCGACAGGGGTTCTAACTATGGCTACACCTTC.

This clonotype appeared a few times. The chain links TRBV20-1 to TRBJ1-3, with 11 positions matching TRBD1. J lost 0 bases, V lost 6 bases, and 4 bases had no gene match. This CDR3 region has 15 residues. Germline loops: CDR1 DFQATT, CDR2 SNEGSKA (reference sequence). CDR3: CSALDRGPSGNTIYF. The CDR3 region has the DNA TGCAGTGCCCTGGACAGGGGGCCCTCTGGAAACACCATATATTTT.

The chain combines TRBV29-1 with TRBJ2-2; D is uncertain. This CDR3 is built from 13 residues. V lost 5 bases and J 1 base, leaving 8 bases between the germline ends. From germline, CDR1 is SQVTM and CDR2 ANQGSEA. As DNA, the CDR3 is TGCAGCGTTATCGCGGTGAACACCGGGGAGCTGTTTTTT. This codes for CSVIAVNTGELFF.

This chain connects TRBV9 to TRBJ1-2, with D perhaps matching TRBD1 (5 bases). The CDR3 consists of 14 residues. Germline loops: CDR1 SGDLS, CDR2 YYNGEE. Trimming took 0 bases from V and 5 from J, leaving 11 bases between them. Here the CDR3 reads CASSVDQGRYGYTF. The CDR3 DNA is TGTGCCAGCAGCGTAGATCAGGGAAGGTATGGCTACACCTTC. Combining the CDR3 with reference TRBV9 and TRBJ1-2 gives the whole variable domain DSGVTQTPKHLITATGQRVTLRCSPRSGDLSVYWYQQSLDQGLQFLIQYYNGEERAKGNILERFSAQQFPDLHSELNLSSLELGDSALYFCASSVDQGRYGYTFGSGTRLTVV.

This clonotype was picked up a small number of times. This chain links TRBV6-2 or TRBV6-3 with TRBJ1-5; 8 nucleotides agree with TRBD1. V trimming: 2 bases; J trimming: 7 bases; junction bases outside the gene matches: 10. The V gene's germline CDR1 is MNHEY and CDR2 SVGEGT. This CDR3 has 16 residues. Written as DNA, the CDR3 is TGTGCCAGCAGTTACCTCTCAGCACAGGGGGGACAGCCCCAGCATTTT. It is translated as CASSYLSAQGGQPQHF.

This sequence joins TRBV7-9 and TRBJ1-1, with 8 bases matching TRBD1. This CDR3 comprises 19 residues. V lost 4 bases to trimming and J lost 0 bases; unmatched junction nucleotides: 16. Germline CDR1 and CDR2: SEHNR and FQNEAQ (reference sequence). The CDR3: CASSSPLSAGGYLNTEAFF. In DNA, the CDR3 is TGTGCCAGCAGCTCGCCCCTCTCGGCAGGGGGCTACCTGAACACTGAAGCTTTCTTT.

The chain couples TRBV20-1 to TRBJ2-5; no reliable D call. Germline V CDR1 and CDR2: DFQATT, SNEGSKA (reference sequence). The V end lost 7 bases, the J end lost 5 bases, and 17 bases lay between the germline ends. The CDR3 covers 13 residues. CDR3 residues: CSEVDTLEETQYF. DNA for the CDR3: TGCAGTGAAGTGGATACGCTAGAGGAGACCCAGTACTTC.

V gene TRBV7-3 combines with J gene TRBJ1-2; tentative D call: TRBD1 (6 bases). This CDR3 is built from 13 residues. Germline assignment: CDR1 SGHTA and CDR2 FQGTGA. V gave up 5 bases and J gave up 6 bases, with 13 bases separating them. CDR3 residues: CASSIQGTDGYTF. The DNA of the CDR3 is TGTGCCAGCAGCATACAGGGAACCGATGGCTACACCTTC.

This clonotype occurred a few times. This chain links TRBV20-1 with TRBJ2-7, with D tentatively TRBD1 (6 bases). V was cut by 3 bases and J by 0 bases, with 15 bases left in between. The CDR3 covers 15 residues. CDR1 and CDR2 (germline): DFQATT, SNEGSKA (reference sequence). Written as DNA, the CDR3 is TGCAGTGCTAGGGGGACATCTCTAGCCTCCTACGAGCAGTACGTC. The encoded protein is CSARGTSLASYEQYV.

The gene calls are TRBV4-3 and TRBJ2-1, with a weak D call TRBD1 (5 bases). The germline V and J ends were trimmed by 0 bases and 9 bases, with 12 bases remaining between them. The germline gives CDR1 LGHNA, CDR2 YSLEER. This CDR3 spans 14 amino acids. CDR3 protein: CASSQDRATVEQFF. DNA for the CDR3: TGCGCCAGCAGCCAAGACAGGGCGACGGTTGAGCAGTTCTTC.

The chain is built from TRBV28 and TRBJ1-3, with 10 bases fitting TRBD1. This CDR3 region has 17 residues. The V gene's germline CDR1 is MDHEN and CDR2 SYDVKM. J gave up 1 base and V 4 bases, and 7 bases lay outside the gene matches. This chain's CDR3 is CASSSTGGRMSGNTIYF. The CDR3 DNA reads TGTGCCAGCAGTTCGACAGGGGGCAGGATGTCTGGAAACACCATATATTTT.

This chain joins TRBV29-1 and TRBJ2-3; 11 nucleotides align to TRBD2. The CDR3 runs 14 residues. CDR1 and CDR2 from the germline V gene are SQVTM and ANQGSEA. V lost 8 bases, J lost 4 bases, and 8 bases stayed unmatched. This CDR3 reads CSLILAGESDTQYF. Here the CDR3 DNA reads TGCAGCCTTATACTAGCGGGGGAATCAGATACGCAGTATTTT.

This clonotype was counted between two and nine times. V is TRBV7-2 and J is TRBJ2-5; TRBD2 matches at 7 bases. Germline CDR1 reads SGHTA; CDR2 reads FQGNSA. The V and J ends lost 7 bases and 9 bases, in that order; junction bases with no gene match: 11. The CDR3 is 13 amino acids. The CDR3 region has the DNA TGTGCCAGCATCAACTATCCGGGGGGTGCCCAGTACTTC. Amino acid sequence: CASINYPGGAQYF.

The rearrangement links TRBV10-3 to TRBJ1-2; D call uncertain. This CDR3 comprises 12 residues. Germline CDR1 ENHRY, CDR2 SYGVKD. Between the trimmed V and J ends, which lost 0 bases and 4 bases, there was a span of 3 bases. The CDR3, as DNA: TGTGCCATCAGTGAGTCGACCTATGGCTACACCTTC. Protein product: CAISESTYGYTF.

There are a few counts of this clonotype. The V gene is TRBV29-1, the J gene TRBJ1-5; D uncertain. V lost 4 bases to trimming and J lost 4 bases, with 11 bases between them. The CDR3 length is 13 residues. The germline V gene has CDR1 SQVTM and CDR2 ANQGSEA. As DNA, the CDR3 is TGCAGCGTTGGGTGGAGAGGTAATCAGCCCCAGCATTTT. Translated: CSVGWRGNQPQHF.

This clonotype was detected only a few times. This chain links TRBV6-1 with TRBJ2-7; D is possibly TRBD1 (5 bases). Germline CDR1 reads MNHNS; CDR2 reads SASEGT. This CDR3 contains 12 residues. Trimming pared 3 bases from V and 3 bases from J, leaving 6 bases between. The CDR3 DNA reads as TGTGCCAGCAGTGAGACAGTCTACGAGCAGTACGTC. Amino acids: CASSETVYEQYV.

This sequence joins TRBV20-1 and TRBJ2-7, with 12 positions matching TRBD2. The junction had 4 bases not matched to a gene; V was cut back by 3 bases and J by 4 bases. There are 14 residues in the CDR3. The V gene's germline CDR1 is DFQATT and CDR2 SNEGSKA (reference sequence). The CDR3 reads CSASLAGGRYEQYV. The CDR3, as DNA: TGCAGTGCTAGTCTAGCGGGGGGGCGATACGAGCAGTACGTC.

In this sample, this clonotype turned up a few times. DNA of the CDR3: TGCAGTGCTAACCCAGCGGGTGCGGGGCATGAGCAGTTCTTC. Residues: CSANPAGAGHEQFF. The V and J genes are TRBV20-1 and TRBJ2-1, with D possibly TRBD2 on 6 matching bases. Germline V gene sequence: CDR1 DFQATT, CDR2 SNEGSKA (reference sequence). The CDR3 contains 14 residues. V lost 4 bases and J 8 bases, leaving 18 bases between the germline ends.

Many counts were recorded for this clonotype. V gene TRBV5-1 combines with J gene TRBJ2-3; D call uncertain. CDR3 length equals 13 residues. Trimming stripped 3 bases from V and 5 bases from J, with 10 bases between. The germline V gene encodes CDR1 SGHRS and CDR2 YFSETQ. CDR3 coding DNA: TGCGCCAGCAGCTACCTTCCTGGAGATACGCAGTATTTT. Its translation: CASSYLPGDTQYF.

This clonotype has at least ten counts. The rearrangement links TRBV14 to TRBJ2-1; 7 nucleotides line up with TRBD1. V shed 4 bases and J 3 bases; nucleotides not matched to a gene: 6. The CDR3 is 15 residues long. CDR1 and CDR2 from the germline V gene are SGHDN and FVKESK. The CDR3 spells CASSPTGINYNEQFF. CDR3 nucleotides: TGTGCCAGCAGCCCGACAGGGATTAACTACAATGAGCAGTTCTTC.

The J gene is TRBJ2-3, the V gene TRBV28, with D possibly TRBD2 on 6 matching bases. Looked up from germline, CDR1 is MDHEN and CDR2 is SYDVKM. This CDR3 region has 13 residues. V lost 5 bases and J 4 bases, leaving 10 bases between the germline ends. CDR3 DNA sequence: TGTGCCAGCAGTACGACTAGGTCAGATACGCAGTATTTT. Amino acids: CASSTTRSDTQYF.

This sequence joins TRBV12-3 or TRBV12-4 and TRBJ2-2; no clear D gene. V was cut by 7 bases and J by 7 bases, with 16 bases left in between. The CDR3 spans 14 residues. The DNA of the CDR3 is TGTGCCAGCACCACCCGACGGGTAGGCGGGGAGCTGTTTTTT. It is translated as CASTTRRVGGELFF.

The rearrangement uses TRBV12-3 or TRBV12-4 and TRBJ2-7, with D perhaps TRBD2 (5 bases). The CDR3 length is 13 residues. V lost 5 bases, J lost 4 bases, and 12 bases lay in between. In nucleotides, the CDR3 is TGTGCCAGCAGTCCCCCTCCGGGATACGAGCAGTACTTC. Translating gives CASSPPPGYEQYF.

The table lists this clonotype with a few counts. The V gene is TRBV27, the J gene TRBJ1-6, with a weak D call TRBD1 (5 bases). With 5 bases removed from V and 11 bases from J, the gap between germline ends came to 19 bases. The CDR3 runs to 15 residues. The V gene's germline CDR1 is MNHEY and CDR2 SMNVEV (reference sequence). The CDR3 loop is CASSQTPGLYTPLHF. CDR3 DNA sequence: TGTGCCAGCAGTCAAACGCCGGGACTTTATACACCCCTCCACTTT.